One sample yielded the 12 T cell receptor beta chains listed below, sequenced in a study of cytomegalovirus exposure and HLA in healthy donors. Use of 60 Vbeta and 13 Jbeta primers characterized the PCR. The method was immunoSEQ multiplex PCR; TCRdb's version includes in-frame clones alone and lacks a portion of them. The sample has about 39,000 clones, and its top ten clones hold more than 3%. The sequencing input was PBMCs. The source is a woman between 25 and 40 years old in good health and CMV-seropositive.

V is TRBV18 and J is TRBJ1-1; 7 positions agree with TRBD1. After removal of 6 bases from V and 1 base from J, the junction contained 5 bases not matched to a gene. Germline values: CDR1 KGHSH, CDR2 LQKENI. The CDR3 is 14 amino acids. CDR3 residues: CASSPGQANTEAFF. The CDR3 DNA is TGTGCCAGCTCTCCCGGACAGGCGAACACTGAAGCTTTCTTT.

This rearrangement joins TRBV15 to TRBJ2-5; 7 nucleotides align to TRBD1. Unmatched junction bases numbered 9, after V lost 2 bases and J lost 3 bases. From germline, CDR1 is LNHNV and CDR2 YYDKDF (reference sequence). The CDR3 has 16 residues. CDR3 sequence: CATSRSEQGLEETQYF. CDR3 coding DNA: TGTGCCACCAGCAGATCGGAACAGGGGTTAGAAGAGACCCAGTACTTC. The whole variable domain, filled in from reference TRBV15 and TRBJ2-5, reads DAMVIQNPRYQVTQFGKPVTLSCSQTLNHNVMYWYQQKSSQAPKLLFHYYDKDFNNEADTPDNFQSRRPNTSFCFLDIRSPGLGDTAMYLCATSRSEQGLEETQYFGPGTRLLVL.

The chain carries TRBV29-1 and TRBJ1-4; tentative D call: TRBD1 (6 bases). Trimming stripped 2 bases from V and 8 bases from J, with 15 bases between. Germline-derived CDR1 and CDR2 are SQVTM and ANQGSEA. The CDR3 length is 14 residues. Written as DNA, the CDR3 is TGCAGCGTTGAAAGGGGGGGCTCGGGGGAAAAACTGTTTTTT. It specifies CSVERGGSGEKLFF.

J is TRBJ2-2 and V is TRBV4-1; D is possibly TRBD1 (5 bases). CDR1 is MGHRA and CDR2 is YSYEKL in the germline V gene. The CDR3 length is 18 residues. Trimming removed 0 bases from V and 1 base from J, with 15 bases in between. CDR3 coding DNA: TGCGCCAGCAGCCAAGATAGGACCAGGGAACAGAACACCGGGGAGCTGTTTTTT. Amino acid sequence: CASSQDRTREQNTGELFF.

The rearrangement uses TRBV13 and TRBJ2-7, with D tentatively TRBD1 (5 bases). This CDR3 spans 14 amino acids. CDR1 PRHDT and CDR2 FYEKMQ come from the germline V gene (reference sequence). V lost 3 bases to trimming and J lost 3 bases, with 12 bases between them. CDR3 bases: TGTGCCAGCAGCTTGGGGCAGATCGACTACGAGCAGTACTTC. It specifies CASSLGQIDYEQYF.

The genes are TRBV6-5 and TRBJ1-2; D may be TRBD1 (5 bases). Trimming took 4 bases from V and 2 from J, leaving 8 bases between them. This CDR3 spans 13 amino acids. Germline V gene data show CDR1 as MNHEY and CDR2 as SVGAGI. The CDR3 nucleotides read TGTGCCAGCAGTTCCGGACAAAACTATGGCTACACCTTC. Its protein product is CASSSGQNYGYTF.

The rearrangement links TRBV7-2 to TRBJ1-4; a possible D gene is TRBD1 (5 bases). Trimming cost V 5 bases and J 7 bases, with 11 bases left between them. The CDR3 consists of 13 residues. Germline values: CDR1 SGHTA, CDR2 FQGNSA. CDR3 loop: CASSAGGGEKLFF. CDR3 nucleotide sequence: TGTGCCAGCAGCGCTGGCGGGGGTGAAAAACTGTTTTTT.

The chain uses TRBV10-3 and TRBJ2-2, with 16 bases that match TRBD2. Germline V gene lookup returns CDR1 ENHRY and CDR2 SYGVKD. The junction had 8 bases not matched to a gene; V was cut back by 10 bases and J by 6 bases. This CDR3 has 16 residues. The CDR3 sequence is CATGTSGGVSAGELFF. The CDR3 DNA reads TGTGCCACCGGGACTAGCGGGGGGGTGTCTGCCGGGGAGCTGTTTTTT.

This chain joins TRBV27 and TRBJ1-2, with D perhaps matching TRBD1 (6 bases). Trimming took off 5 bases at V and 7 bases at J, with 20 bases between the two ends. CDR1 is MNHEY, CDR2 SMNVEV, per germline (reference sequence). This CDR3 spans 15 amino acids. This CDR3 is CASSILQGSVGGYTF. The CDR3 region has the DNA TGTGCCAGCAGTATACTACAGGGATCCGTCGGTGGCTACACCTTC.

V usage is TRBV2 and J usage is TRBJ1-6; D possibly corresponds to TRBD1 (5 bases). This CDR3 contains 16 residues. Trimming cost V 0 bases and J 6 bases, with 12 bases left between them. The V gene's germline CDR1 is SNHLY and CDR2 FYNNEI. The CDR3 bases are TGTGCCAGCAGTGAAGCGCGGGGCAGGGTTAATTCACCCCTCCACTTT. This encodes CASSEARGRVNSPLHF.

The gene calls are TRBV14 and TRBJ2-7; 8 nucleotides align to TRBD1. The germline gives CDR1 SGHDN, CDR2 FVKESK. The CDR3 consists of 15 residues. The V segment lost 3 bases and the J segment 3 bases; nucleotides outside the gene matches: 7. CDR3: CASSQRTGRNYEQYF. CDR3 nucleotide sequence: TGTGCCAGCAGCCAGAGGACAGGGAGGAACTACGAGCAGTACTTC.

V usage is TRBV5-6 and J usage is TRBJ1-2; the D is unclear. Trimming removed 0 bases from V and 1 base from J, with 16 bases in between. The CDR3 runs 17 residues. CDR1 is SGHDT and CDR2 is YYEEEE in the germline V gene. The CDR3: CASSLVAGERGNYGYTF. The CDR3 region has the DNA TGTGCCAGCAGCTTGGTGGCCGGGGAGAGAGGTAACTATGGCTACACCTTC.